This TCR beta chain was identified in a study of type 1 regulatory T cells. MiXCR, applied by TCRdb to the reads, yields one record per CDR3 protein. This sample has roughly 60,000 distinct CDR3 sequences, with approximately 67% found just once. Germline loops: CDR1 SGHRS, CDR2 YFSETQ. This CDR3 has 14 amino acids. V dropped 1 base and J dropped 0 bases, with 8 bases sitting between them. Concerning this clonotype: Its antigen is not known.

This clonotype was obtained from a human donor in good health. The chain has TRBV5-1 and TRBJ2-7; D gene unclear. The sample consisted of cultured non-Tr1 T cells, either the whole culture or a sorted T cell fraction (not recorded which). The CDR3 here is CASSLSTPSYEQYF. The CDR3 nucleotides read TGCGCCAGCAGCTTGAGTACCCCCTCCTACGAGCAGTACTTC.